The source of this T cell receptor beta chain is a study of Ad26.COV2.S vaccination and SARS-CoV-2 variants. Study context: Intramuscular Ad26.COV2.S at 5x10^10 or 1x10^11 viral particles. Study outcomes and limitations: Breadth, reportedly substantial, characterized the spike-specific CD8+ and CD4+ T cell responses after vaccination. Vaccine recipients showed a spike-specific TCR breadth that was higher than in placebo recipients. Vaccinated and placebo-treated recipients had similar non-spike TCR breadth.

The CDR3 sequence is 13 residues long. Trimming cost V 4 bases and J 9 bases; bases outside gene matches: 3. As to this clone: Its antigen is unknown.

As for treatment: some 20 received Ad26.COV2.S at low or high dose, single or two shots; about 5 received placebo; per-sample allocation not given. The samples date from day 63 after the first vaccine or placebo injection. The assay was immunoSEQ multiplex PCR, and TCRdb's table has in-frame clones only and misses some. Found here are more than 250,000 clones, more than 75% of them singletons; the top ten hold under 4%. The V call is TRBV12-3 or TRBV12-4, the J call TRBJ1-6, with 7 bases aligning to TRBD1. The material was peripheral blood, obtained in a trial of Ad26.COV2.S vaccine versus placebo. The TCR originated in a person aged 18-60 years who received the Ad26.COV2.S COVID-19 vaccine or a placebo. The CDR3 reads CASSSRTGSPLHF. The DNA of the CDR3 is TGTGCCAGCAGTTCACGGACAGGTTCACCCCTCCACTTT.